The clone carrying this T cell receptor (beta chain) has ten or more counts. The antigen is not known. The data belong to a study of Graves' ophthalmopathy and Graves' hyperthyroidism. Study-level results: A 13-signature model separated ophthalmopathy from stable hyperthyroidism, roughly 86% sensitivity, just over 80% specificity.

RNA transcripts served as template for amplifying TCR beta CDR3 sequences. The first-round RT-PCR employed HTBI primers together with the Qiagen OneStep RT-PCR kit. A multiplex PCR was then performed as the second round. TCRdb used MiXCR to reprocess the multiplex PCR reads, holding one entry per CDR3 protein. The table records hundreds of thousands of distinct CDR3 sequences, over 20% of them present only once. Trimming removed 3 bases at V and 5 bases at J, with 13 bases between. Germline values: CDR1 MDHEN, CDR2 SYDVKM. CDR3 length: 14 residues. Material for sequencing was peripheral blood. The clonotype was recovered from a woman between 18 and 29 years old with stable Graves' hyperthyroidism. This chain uses TRBV28 with TRBJ1-2; D unresolved. The CDR3 sequence is CASSFDPGGYGYTF. As DNA, the CDR3 is TGTGCCAGCAGTTTCGACCCAGGAGGTTATGGCTACACCTTC.